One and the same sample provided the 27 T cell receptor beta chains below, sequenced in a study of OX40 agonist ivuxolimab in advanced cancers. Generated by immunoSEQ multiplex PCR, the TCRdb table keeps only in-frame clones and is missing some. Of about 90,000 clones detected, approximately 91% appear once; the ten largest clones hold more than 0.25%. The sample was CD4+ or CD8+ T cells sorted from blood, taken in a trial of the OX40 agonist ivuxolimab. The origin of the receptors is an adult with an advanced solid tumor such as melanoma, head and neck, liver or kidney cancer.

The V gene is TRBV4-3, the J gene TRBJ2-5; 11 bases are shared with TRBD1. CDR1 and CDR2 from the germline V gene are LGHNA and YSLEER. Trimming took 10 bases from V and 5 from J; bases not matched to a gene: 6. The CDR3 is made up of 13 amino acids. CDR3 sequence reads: CATSRDRGETQYF. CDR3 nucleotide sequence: TGCGCCACGTCCCGGGACAGGGGGGAGACCCAGTACTTC.

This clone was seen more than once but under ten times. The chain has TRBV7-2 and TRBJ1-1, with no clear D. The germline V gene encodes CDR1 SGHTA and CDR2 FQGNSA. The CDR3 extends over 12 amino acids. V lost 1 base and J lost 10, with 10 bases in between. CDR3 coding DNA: TGTGCCAGCAGCTTAGTCGGTGTGGGAGCTTTCTTT. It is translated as CASSLVGVGAFF.

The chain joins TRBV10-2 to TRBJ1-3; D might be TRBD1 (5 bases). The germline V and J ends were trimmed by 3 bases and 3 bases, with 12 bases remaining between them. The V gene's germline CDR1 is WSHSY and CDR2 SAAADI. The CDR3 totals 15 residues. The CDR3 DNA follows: TGCGCCAGCAGTGAAAACCAGGGCTTTGGAAACACCATATATTTT. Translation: CASSENQGFGNTIYF.

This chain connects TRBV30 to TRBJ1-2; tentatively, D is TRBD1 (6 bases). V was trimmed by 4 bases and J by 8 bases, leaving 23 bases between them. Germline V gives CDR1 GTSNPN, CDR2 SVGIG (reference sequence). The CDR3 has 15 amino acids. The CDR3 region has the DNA TGTGCCTGGAAAACACAGGGAACAAATGGTATAGGCTACACCTTC. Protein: CAWKTQGTNGIGYTF.

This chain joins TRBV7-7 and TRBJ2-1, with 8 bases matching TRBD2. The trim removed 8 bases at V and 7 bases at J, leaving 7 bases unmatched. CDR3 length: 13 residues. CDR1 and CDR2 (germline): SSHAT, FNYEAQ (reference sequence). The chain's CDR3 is CASGAGGGNEQFF. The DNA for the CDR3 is TGTGCCAGCGGTGCGGGAGGAGGGAATGAGCAGTTCTTC.

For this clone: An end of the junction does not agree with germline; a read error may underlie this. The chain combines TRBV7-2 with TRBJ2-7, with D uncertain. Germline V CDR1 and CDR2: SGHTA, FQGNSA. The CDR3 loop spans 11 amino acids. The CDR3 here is CASSLYPPPLF. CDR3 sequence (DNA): TGTGCCAGCAGCTTGTACCCTCCACCGTTGTTC.

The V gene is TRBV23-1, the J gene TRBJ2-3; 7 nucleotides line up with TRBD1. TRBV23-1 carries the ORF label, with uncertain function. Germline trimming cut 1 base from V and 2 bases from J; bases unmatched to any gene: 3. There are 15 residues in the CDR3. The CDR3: CASSQWTGHTDTQYF. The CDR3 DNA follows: TGCGCCAGCAGTCAATGGACAGGTCACACAGATACGCAGTATTTT.

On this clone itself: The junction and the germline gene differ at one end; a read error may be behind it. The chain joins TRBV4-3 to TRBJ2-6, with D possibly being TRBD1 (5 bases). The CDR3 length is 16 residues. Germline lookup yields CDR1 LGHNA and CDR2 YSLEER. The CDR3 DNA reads TGCGCCAGCAGCCAAGATTTAGGGGCTGGAGCCAACGTCCTGACTTTC. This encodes CASSQDLGAGANVLTF.

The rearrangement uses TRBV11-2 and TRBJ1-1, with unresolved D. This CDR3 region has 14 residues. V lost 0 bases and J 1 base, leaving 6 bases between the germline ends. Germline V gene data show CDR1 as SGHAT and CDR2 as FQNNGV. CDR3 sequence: CASSLEGKNTEAFF. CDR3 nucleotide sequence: TGTGCCAGCAGCTTAGAAGGGAAGAACACTGAAGCTTTCTTT.

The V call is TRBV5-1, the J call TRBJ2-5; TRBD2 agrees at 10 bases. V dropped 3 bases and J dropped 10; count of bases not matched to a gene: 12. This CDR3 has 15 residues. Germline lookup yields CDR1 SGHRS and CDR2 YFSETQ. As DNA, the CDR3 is TGCGCCAGCAGCTGGGGGACTAGCGCCCGGGGGGACCAGTACTTC. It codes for CASSWGTSARGDQYF. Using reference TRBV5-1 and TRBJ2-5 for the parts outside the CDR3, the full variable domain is KAGVTQTPRYLIKTRGQQVTLSCSPISGHRSVSWYQQTPGQGLQFLFEYFSETQRNKGNFPGRFSGRQFSNSRSEMNVSTLELGDSALYLCASSWGTSARGDQYFGPGTRLLVL.

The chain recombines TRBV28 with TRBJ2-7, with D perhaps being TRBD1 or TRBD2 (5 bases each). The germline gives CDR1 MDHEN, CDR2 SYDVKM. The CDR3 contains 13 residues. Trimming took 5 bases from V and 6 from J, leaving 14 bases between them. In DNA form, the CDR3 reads TGTGCCAGCAGTCCACCCACTAGGGGCGAGCAGTACTTC. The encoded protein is CASSPPTRGEQYF. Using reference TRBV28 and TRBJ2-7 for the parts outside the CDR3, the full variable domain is DVKVTQSSRYLVKRTGEKVFLECVQDMDHENMFWYRQDPGLGLRLIYFSYDVKMKEKGDIPEGYSVSREKKERFSLILESASTNQTSMYLCASSPPTRGEQYFGPGTRLTVT.

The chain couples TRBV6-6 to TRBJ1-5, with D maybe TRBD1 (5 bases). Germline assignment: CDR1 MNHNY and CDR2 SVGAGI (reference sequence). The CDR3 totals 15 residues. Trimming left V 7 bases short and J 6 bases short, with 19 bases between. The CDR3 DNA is TGTGCCAGCACCCCGCTGCAGGGTGGGCGTCAGCCCCAGCATTTT. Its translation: CASTPLQGGRQPQHF.

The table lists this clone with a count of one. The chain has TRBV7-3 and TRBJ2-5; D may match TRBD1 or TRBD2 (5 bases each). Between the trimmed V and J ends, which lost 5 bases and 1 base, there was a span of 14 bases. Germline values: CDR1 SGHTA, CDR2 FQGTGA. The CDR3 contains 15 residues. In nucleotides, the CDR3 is TGTGCCAGCAGCCCAAAAGCAGGGACCCAAGAGACCCAGTACTTC. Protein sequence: CASSPKAGTQETQYF.

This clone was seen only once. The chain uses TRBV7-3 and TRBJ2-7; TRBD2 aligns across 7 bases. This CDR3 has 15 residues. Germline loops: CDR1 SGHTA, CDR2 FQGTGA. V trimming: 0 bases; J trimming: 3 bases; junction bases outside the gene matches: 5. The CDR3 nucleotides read TGTGCCAGCAGCTTAACGGCAGGGAGGGGCTACGAGCAGTACTTC. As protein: CASSLTAGRGYEQYF.

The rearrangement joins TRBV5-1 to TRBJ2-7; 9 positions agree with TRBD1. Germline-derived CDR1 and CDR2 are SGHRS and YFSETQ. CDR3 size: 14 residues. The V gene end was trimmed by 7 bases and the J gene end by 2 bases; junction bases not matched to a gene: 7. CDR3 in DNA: TGCGCCAGCGGGACGGGACAGGGTCCCTACGAGCAGTACTTC. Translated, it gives CASGTGQGPYEQYF.

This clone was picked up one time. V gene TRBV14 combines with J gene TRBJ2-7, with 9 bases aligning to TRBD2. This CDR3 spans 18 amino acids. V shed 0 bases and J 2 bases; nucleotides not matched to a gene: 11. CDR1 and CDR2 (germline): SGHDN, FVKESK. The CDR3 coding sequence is TGTGCCAGCAGCCAAGACGGATGGCTAGCGGGACATGCCTACGAGCAGTACTTC. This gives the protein CASSQDGWLAGHAYEQYF.

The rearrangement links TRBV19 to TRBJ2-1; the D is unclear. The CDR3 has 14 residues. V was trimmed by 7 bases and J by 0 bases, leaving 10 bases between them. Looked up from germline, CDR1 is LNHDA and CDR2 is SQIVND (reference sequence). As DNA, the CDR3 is TGTGCCAGTAATCGCCAACCCTCCTACAATGAGCAGTTCTTC. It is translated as CASNRQPSYNEQFF.

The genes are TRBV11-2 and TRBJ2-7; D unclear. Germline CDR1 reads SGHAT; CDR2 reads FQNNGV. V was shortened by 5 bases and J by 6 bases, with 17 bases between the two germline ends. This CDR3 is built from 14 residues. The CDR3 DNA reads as TGTGCCAGCAGCGCCTCGACATTGCACGCCGAGCAGTACTTC. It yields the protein CASSASTLHAEQYF.

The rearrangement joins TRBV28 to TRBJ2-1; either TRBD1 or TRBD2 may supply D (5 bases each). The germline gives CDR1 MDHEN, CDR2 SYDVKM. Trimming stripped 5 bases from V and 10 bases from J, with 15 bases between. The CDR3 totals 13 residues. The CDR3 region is CASSQPPGTEQFF. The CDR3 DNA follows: TGTGCCAGCAGTCAGCCCCCCGGGACCGAGCAGTTCTTC.

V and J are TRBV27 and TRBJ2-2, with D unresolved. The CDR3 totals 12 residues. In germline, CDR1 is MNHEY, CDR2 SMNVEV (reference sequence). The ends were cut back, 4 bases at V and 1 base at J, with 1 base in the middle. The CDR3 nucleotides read TGTGCCAGCAGTTGGAACACCGGGGAGCTGTTTTTT. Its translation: CASSWNTGELFF.

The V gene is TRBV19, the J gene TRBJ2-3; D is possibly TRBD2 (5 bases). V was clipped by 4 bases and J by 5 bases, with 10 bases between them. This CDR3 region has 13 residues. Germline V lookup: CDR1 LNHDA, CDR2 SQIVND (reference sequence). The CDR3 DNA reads TGTGCCAGTAGTAGTCGGAGCGGAGATACGCAGTATTTT. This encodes CASSSRSGDTQYF.

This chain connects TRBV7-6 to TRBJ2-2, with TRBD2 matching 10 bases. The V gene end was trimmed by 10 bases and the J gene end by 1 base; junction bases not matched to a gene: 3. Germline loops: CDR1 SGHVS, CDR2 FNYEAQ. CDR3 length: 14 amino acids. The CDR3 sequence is CATRTSGNTGELFF. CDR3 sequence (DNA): TGTGCCACCCGGACTAGCGGGAACACCGGGGAGCTGTTTTTT.

The CDR3 DNA is TGTGCCAGCAGCTTGGGAGGGCAAGGTACGCAGTATTTT. It specifies CASSLGGQGTQYF. The chain uses TRBV7-3 and TRBJ2-3; 7 nucleotides align to TRBD2. Germline V gene sequence: CDR1 SGHTA, CDR2 FQGTGA. The CDR3 covers 13 residues. V lost 3 bases and J lost 8; bases outside the gene matches: 5.

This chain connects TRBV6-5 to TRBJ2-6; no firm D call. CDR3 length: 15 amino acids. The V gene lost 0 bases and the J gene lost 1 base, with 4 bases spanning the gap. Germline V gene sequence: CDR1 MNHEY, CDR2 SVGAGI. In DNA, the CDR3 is TGTGCCAGCAGTTACTCTGTATCTGGGGCCAACGTCCTGACTTTC. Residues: CASSYSVSGANVLTF.

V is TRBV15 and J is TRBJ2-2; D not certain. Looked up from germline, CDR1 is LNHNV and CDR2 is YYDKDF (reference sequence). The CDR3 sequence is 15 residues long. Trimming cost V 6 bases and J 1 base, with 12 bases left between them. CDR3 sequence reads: CATRHIRENTGELFF. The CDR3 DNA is TGTGCCACCAGGCACATAAGGGAGAACACCGGGGAGCTGTTTTTT.

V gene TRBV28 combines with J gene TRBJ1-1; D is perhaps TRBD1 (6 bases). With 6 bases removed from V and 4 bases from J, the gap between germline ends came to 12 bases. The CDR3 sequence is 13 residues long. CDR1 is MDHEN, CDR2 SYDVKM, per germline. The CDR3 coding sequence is TGTGCCAGCAGACTAGGGGGGAGCACTGAAGCTTTCTTT. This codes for CASRLGGSTEAFF.

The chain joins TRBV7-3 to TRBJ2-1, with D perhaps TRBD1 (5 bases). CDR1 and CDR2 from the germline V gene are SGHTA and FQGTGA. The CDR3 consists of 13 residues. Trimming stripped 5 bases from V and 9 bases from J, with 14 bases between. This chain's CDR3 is CASSLTVSGEQFF. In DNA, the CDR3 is TGTGCCAGCAGCCTGACAGTCTCGGGTGAGCAGTTCTTC.